This TCR beta chain was sequenced in a study of shared clonotypes between healthy human individuals. This clone was counted between two and nine times. The V end lost 0 bases, the J end lost 1 base, and 10 bases lay between the germline ends. The germline gives CDR1 SGHNT, CDR2 YYREEE (reference sequence). This CDR3 comprises 16 residues. Generated by immunoSEQ multiplex PCR, the TCRdb table keeps only in-frame clones and is missing some. Of about 1.1 million clones listed, about 72% were seen once; the top ten hold roughly 0.83%. The TCR originated in a man aged 18 to 29 in good health. Some clones in this sample may be carry-over from other donors' samples. The chain links TRBV5-4 to TRBJ2-2, with TRBD1 as a possible D gene (5 bases). What was sequenced was memory CD4+ T cells from PBMCs. This sample's subset: CD45RA-negative fraction. The CDR3 reads CASSLGRVGNTGELFF. CDR3 bases: TGTGCCAGCAGCTTGGGCAGGGTGGGGAACACCGGGGAGCTGTTTTTT.